Detailed here is one TCR beta chain. Antigen: not known. The time point is: baseline, week 1 (first vaccination visit). As to treatment: pre-vaccination baseline after standard-of-care therapy. Each donor presented with a new WHO grade 3 or 4 astrocytoma that tested IDH1-mutant and showed ATRX loss. From germline, CDR1 is SGHTS and CDR2 YDEGEE. This CDR3 spans 15 amino acids. The V gene lost 4 bases and the J gene lost 11 bases, with 24 bases spanning the gap. The sample is drawn from a study of a mutant IDH1 vaccine in newly diagnosed glioma. About the study: It was radiotherapy, temozolomide, or both that patients received previously, with most receiving both.

Study-wide results and caveats: The authors found pseudoprogression apparently unrelated to changes in top peripheral T cell clonotypes. Patients showed vaccine-induced immune responses at a rate of approximately 93%.

Measured with immunoSEQ multiplex PCR; TCRdb has only the in-frame clones, and not every one. The sample includes 15,000 to 20,000 clones, around four fifths seen only once; the top ten take 10%. This chain uses TRBV5-8 with TRBJ1-1, with D perhaps TRBD1 (6 bases). The sequencing here drew on PBMCs, taken from a glioma patient treated with radiotherapy, temozolomide or both. This clonotype was obtained from a man between 35 and 55 years old with glioma. CDR3 loop: CASSLGRTVLLGAFF. DNA for the CDR3: TGTGCCAGCAGCCTCGGCAGGACAGTCCTACTGGGGGCTTTCTTT.